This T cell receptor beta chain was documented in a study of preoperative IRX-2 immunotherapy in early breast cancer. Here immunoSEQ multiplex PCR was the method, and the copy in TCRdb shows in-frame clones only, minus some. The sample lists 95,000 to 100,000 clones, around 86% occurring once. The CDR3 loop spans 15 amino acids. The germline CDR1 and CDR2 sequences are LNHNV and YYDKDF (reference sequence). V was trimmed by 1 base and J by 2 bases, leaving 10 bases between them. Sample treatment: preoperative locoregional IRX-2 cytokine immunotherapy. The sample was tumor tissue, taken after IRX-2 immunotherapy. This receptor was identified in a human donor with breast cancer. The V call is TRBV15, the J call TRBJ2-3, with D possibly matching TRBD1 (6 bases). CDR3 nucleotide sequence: TGTGCCACCAGCAGAGGGACAGCAAACACAGATACGCAGTATTTT. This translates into CATSRGTANTDTQYF.